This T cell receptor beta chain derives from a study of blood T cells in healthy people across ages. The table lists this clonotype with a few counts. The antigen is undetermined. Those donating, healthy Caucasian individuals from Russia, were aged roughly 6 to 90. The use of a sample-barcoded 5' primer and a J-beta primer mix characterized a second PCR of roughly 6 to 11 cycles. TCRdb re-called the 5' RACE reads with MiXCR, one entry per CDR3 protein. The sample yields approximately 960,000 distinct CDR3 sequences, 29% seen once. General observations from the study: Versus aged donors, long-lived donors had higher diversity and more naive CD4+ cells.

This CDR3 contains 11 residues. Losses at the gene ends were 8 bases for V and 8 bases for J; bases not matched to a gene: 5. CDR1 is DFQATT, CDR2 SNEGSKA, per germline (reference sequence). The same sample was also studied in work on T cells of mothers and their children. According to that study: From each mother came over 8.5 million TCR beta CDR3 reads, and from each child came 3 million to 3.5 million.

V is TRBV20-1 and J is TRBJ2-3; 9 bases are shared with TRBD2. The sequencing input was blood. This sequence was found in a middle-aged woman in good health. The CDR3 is CSFRGGATQYF. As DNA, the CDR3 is TGCAGTTTCCGCGGGGGGGCTACGCAGTATTTT.